This T cell receptor beta chain originates from a study of blood T cell repertoires in COVID-19. Study at large: Samples came from the United States, Italy and Spain, spanning acute and convalescent COVID-19. T cells, B-cell-depleted T cells, or PBMCs provided the cDNA or gDNA that served as material.

J was trimmed by 5 bases and V by 5 bases; bases with no gene match: 3. The CDR3 has 13 residues. Authors' analysis steps: Reference gene primer amplification gave estimated nucleated cell counts. Measured with immunoSEQ multiplex PCR; TCRdb has only the in-frame clones, and not every one. V and J calls and clone size follow that table, whereas D and trimming were derived from the DNA. The repertoire has under 150,000 clones, roughly four fifths of them found once; the top ten carry 7.5%. The sequenced sample consisted of peripheral blood. The receptor was isolated from a man between 65 and 79 years old with active or convalescent COVID-19. The rearrangement uses TRBV12-3 or TRBV12-4 and TRBJ1-2; 9 bases fit TRBD1. The CDR3 region is CASSTGQGYGYTF. CDR3 coding DNA: TGTGCCAGCAGTACGGGACAGGGATATGGCTACACCTTC.